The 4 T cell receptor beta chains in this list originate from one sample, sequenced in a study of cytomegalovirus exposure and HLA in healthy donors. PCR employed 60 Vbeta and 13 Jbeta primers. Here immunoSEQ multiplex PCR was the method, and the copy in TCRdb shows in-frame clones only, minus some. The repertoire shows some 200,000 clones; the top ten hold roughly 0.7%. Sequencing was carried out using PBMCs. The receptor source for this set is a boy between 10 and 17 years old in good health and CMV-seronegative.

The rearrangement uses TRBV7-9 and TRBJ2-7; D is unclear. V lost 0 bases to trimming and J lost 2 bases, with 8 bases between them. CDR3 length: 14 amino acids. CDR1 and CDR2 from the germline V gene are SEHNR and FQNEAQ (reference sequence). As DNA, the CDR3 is TGTGCCAGCAGCTTAGCGGGCATGGCCTACGAGCAGTACTTC. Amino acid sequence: CASSLAGMAYEQYF.

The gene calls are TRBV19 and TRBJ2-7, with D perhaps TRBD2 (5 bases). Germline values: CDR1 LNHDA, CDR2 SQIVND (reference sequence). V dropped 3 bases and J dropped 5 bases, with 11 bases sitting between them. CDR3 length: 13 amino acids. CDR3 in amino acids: CASSIYASNEQYF. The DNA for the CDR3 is TGTGCCAGTAGTATTTACGCTAGCAACGAGCAGTACTTC.

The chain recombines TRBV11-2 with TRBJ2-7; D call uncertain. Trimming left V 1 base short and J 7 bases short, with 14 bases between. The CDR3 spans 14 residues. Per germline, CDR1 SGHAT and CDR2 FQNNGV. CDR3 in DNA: TGTGCCAGCAGCTTAGCTTCGGTTTATTGGGAGCAGTACTTC. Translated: CASSLASVYWEQYF.

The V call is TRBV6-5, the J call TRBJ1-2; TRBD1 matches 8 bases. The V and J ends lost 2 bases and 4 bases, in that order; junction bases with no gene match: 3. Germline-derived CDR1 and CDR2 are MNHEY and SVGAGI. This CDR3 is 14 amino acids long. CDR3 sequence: CASSYAGGIYGYTF. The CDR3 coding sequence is TGTGCCAGCAGTTACGCAGGGGGCATCTATGGCTACACCTTC.